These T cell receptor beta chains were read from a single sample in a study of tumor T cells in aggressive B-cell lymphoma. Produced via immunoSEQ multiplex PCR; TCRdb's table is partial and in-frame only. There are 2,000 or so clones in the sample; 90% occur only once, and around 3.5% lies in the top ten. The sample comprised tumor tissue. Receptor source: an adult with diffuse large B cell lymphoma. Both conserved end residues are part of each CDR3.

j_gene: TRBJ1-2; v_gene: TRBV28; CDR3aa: CASHREGYGYTF
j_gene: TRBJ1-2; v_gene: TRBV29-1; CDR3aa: CSVNREYGYTF
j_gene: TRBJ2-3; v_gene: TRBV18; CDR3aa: CASSQDRGYSTDTQYF
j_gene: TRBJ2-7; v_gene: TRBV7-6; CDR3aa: CASSFDRFDEQYF
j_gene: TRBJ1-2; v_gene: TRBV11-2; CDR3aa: CASSTGLGYGYTF
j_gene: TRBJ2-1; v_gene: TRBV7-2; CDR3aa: CASSLVSSGIDEQFF
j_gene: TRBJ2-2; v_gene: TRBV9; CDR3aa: CASSVGLAGGVHGELFF
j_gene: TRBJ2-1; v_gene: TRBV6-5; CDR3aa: CASGRVREAFF
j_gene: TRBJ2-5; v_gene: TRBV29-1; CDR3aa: CSYTGTFVGETQYF
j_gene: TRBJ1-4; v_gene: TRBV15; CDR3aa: CATSRDGGSGEKLFF
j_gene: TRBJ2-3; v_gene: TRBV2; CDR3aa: CASSQGGTDTQYF
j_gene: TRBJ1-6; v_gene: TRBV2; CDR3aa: CASTTLTGVDSSLHF
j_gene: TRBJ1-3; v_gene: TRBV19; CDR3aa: CASTSPQTGNGNTIYF
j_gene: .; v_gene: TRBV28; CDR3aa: CASGRGTLAEQYF
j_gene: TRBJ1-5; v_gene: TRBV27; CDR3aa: CASSLKAGLSNQPQHF
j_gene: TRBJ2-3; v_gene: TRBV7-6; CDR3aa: CASSRAGGEDTQYF
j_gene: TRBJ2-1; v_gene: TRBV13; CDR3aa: CASSLRFAGYNEQFF
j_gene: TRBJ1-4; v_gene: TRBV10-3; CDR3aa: CAISEQGNNEKLFF
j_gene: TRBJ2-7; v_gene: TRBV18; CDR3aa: CASSRGRAEQYF
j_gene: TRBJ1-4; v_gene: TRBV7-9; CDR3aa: CASRPGTGHATNEKLFF
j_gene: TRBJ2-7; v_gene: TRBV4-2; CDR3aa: CASSQATTYEQYF
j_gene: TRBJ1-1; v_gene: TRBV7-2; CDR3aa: CASSWDTANTEAFF
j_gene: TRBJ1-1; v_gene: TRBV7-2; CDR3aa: CASSKTGTGGDHTEAFF
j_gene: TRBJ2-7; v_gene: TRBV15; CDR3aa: CATSRDYYEQYF
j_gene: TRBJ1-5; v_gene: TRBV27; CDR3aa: CASSLGTVNQPQHF
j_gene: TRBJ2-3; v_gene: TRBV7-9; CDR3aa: CASTQSGGDTQYF
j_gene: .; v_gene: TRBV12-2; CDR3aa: CASRLGGPSGHSYEQYF
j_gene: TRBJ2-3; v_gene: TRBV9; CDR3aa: CASSVEGQSTDTQYF
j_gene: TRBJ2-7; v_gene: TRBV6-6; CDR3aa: CASSKPGVLYEQYF
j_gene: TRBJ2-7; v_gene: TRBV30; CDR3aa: CAFQGGSYEQYF
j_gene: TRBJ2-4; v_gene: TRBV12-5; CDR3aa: CASGRPGQGFPAKNIQYF
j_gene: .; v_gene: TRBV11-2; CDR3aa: CASSSETGGYYEQYF
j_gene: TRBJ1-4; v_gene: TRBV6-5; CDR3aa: CASSQGTVGEKLFF
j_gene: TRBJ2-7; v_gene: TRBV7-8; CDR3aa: CASSELRVYEQYF
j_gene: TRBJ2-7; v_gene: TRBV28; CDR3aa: CASNGRREQYF
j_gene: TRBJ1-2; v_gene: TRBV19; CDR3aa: CASTLARGSGGYTF
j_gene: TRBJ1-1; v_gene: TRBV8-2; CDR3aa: CGSDIRRHSVDTEAFF
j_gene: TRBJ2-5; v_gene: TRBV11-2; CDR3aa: CASSFLQETQYF
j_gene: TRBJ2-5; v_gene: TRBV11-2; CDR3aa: CASSLDWGEQETQYF
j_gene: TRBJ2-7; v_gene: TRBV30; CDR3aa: CAWSVGGLAARF
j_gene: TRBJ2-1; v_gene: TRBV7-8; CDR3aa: CASSIFRGIGNEQFF
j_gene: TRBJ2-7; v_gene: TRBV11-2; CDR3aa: CASSPGTGLWGEQYF
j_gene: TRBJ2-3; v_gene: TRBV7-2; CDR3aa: CASSLTSRGTDTQYF
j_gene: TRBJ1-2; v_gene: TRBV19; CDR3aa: CASSMRTDYGYTF
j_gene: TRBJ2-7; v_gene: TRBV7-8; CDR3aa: CASSLSAEQYF
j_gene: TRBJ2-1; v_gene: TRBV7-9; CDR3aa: CASSRAEGVFNEQFF
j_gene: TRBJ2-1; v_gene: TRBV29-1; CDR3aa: CSVAQGIGEQFF
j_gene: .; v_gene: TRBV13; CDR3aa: CASSLSPGGGAGEVYEQYF
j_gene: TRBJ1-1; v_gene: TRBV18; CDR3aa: CASSPEGQKTEAFF
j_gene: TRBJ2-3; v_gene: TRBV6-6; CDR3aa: CASNPGTSGDTQYF
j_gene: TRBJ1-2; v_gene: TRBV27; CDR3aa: CASSYRDRGNYGYTF